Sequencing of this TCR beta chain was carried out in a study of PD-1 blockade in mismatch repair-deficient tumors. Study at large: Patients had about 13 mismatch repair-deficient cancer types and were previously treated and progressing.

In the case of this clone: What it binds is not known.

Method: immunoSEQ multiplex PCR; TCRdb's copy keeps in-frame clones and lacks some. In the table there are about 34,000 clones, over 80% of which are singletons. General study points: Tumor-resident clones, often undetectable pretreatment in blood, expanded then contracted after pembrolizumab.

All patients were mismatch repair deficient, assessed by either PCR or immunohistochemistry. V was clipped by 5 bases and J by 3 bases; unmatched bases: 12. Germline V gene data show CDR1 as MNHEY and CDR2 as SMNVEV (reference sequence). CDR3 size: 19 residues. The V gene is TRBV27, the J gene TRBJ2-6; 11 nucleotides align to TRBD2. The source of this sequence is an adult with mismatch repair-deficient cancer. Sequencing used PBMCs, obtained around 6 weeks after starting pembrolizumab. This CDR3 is CASSPLAGGPSGGANVLTF. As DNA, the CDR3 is TGTGCCAGCAGTCCGTTAGCGGGAGGGCCCTCTGGTGGGGCCAACGTCCTGACTTTC.